A selection of T cell receptor beta chains follows, all from one sample in a study of beta chain features in type 1 diabetes. Profiled with immunoSEQ multiplex PCR; TCRdb holds only in-frame clones, not every one. The sample holds hundreds of thousands of clones, under 15% seen once. Input material: naive CD4+ T cells from blood. The receptors come from a man in his late teens or twenties with type 1 diabetes. Each CDR3 is given with its conserved first and last residue. A D gene is named only where the DNA matches it firmly. The size of a clone is reported for some rows only, either as once, few or many, or as a class for expanded clones.

clone_size: few
d_call: .
cdr3_length: 15
j_call: TRBJ2-1
v_call: TRBV5-1
cdr3_aa: CASSLEWTASTEQFF
cdr3_nt: TGCGCCAGCAGCTTGGAATGGACAGCCTCAACGGAGCAGTTCTTC

clone_size: few
d_call: TRBD2
cdr3_length: 17
j_call: TRBJ2-7
v_call: TRBV7-8
cdr3_aa: CASSLDSRVSGVFGQYF
cdr3_nt: TGTGCCAGCAGCTTAGATTCGCGGGTTAGCGGGGTGTTTGGCCAGTACTTC

clone_size: .
d_call: .
cdr3_length: 15
j_call: TRBJ1-4
v_call: TRBV5-1
cdr3_aa: CASSLDGTTNEKLFF
cdr3_nt: TGCGCCAGCAGCTTGGATGGGACAACTAATGAAAAACTGTTTTTT

clone_size: .
d_call: .
cdr3_length: 15
j_call: TRBJ2-3
v_call: TRBV6-6
cdr3_aa: CASSYSQGGTDTQYF
cdr3_nt: TGTGCCAGCAGTTACTCCCAGGGCGGCACAGATACGCAGTATTTT

clone_size: few
d_call: TRBD1
cdr3_length: 15
j_call: TRBJ1-1
v_call: TRBV15
cdr3_aa: CATSREPAGTGKAFF
cdr3_nt: TGTGCCACCAGCAGAGAACCGGCCGGGACAGGGAAAGCTTTCTTT

clone_size: few
d_call: .
cdr3_length: 13
j_call: TRBJ2-7
v_call: TRBV7-2
cdr3_aa: CASSLGGGYEQYF
cdr3_nt: TGTGCCAGCAGCTTAGGAGGGGGCTACGAGCAGTACTTC

clone_size: .
d_call: TRBD1
cdr3_length: 13
j_call: TRBJ1-2
v_call: TRBV5-8
cdr3_aa: CASSPDRVYGYTF
cdr3_nt: TGTGCCAGCAGTCCCGACAGGGTCTATGGCTACACCTTC

clone_size: .
d_call: .
cdr3_length: 14
j_call: TRBJ1-1
v_call: TRBV19
cdr3_aa: CASSAGRMNTEAFF
cdr3_nt: TGTGCCAGTAGTGCAGGGCGGATGAACACTGAAGCTTTCTTT

clone_size: few
d_call: .
cdr3_length: 15
j_call: TRBJ1-1
v_call: TRBV15
cdr3_aa: CATSRGAGADTEAFF
cdr3_nt: TGTGCCACCAGCAGAGGGGCGGGGGCGGACACTGAAGCTTTCTTT

clone_size: few
d_call: .
cdr3_length: 15
j_call: TRBJ2-3
v_call: TRBV6-5
cdr3_aa: CASSYGGHRTDTQYF
cdr3_nt: TGTGCCAGCAGCTACGGTGGCCACCGCACAGATACGCAGTATTTT

clone_size: .
d_call: .
cdr3_length: 12
j_call: TRBJ2-4
v_call: TRBV6-5
cdr3_aa: CASSRDGDIQYF
cdr3_nt: TGTGCCAGCAGTCGGGACGGCGATATTCAGTACTTC

clone_size: few
d_call: TRBD1
cdr3_length: 14
j_call: TRBJ1-6
v_call: TRBV25-1
cdr3_aa: CASRRGQNNSPLHF
cdr3_nt: TGTGCCAGCAGACGGGGACAGAATAATTCACCCCTCCACTTT

clone_size: .
d_call: .
cdr3_length: 17
j_call: TRBJ2-6
v_call: TRBV5-1
cdr3_aa: CASSLGGPASGANVLTF
cdr3_nt: TGCGCCAGCAGCTTGGGGGGGCCCGCGTCTGGGGCCAACGTCCTGACTTTC

clone_size: few
d_call: .
cdr3_length: 13
j_call: TRBJ1-1
v_call: TRBV2
cdr3_aa: CASRETMNTEAFF
cdr3_nt: TGTGCCAGCCGGGAGACAATGAACACTGAAGCTTTCTTT

clone_size: few
d_call: .
cdr3_length: 15
j_call: TRBJ2-3
v_call: TRBV7-2
cdr3_aa: CASSVGWRVPDTQYF
cdr3_nt: TGTGCCAGCAGCGTGGGTTGGCGGGTACCAGATACGCAGTATTTT

clone_size: .
d_call: .
cdr3_length: 13
j_call: TRBJ2-7
v_call: TRBV14
cdr3_aa: CASSPAGVPGQYF
cdr3_nt: TGTGCCAGCAGCCCCGCAGGGGTCCCCGGGCAGTACTTC

clone_size: .
d_call: .
cdr3_length: 15
j_call: TRBJ2-7
v_call: TRBV19
cdr3_aa: CASSTAPGISYEQYF
cdr3_nt: TGTGCCAGTAGTACCGCTCCAGGGATCTCCTACGAGCAGTACTTC

clone_size: .
d_call: .
cdr3_length: 17
j_call: TRBJ2-7
v_call: TRBV15
cdr3_aa: CATSRVQRQEITYEQYF
cdr3_nt: TGTGCCACCAGCAGAGTCCAGAGACAGGAGATAACCTACGAGCAGTACTTC

clone_size: few
d_call: .
cdr3_length: 14
j_call: TRBJ2-1
v_call: TRBV11-2
cdr3_aa: CASSLDRLRNEQFF
cdr3_nt: TGTGCCAGCAGCTTAGATCGCCTCCGCAATGAGCAGTTCTTC

clone_size: .
d_call: .
cdr3_length: 14
j_call: TRBJ1-1
v_call: TRBV2
cdr3_aa: CASSDRQANTEAFF
cdr3_nt: TGTGCCAGCAGTGATCGCCAGGCAAACACTGAAGCTTTCTTT

clone_size: .
d_call: TRBD1
cdr3_length: 14
j_call: TRBJ2-7
v_call: TRBV5-4
cdr3_aa: CASSLGDRGREQYF
cdr3_nt: TGTGCCAGCAGCTTGGGGGACAGGGGGCGCGAGCAGTACTTC

clone_size: few
d_call: .
cdr3_length: 15
j_call: TRBJ1-1
v_call: TRBV28
cdr3_aa: CASSSPSDSNTEAFF
cdr3_nt: TGTGCCAGCAGTTCCCCATCGGACTCGAACACTGAAGCTTTCTTT